The next 22 T cell receptor beta chains were all read from a single sample in a study of cytotoxic CD8 clonotypes in ibrutinib-treated CLL. Profiled with immunoSEQ multiplex PCR; TCRdb holds only in-frame clones, not every one. The table lists tens of thousands of clones, 90% of them singletons, with 3% to 3.5% in the top ten. The sample consisted of PBMCs, taken after 12 months of ibrutinib treatment. Every receptor here comes from a human donor with chronic lymphocytic leukemia.

The V and J genes are TRBV10-3 and TRBJ2-1; TRBD2 agrees at 10 bases. Germline V lookup: CDR1 ENHRY, CDR2 SYGVKD. Trimming cost V 7 bases and J 7 bases; bases outside gene matches: 4. This CDR3 has 13 residues. DNA for the CDR3: TGTGCCATCAAGCTAGCGGGAGTAAATGAGCAGTTCTTC. Translating it yields CAIKLAGVNEQFF.

The rearrangement uses TRBV19 and TRBJ2-6; perhaps TRBD1 as D (7 bases). Per the germline V gene, CDR1 is LNHDA and CDR2 is SQIVND (reference sequence). V was pared by 10 bases and J by 12 bases, with 16 bases between. This CDR3 region has 12 residues. CDR3 DNA sequence: TGTGCCACCAGGGGGAGGAGTAGCGTCCTGACTTTC. Translated: CATRGRSSVLTF.

A few counts support this clone. This chain uses TRBV27 with TRBJ1-2; D perhaps matches TRBD1 (5 bases). The CDR3 runs 14 residues. The germline V gene has CDR1 MNHEY and CDR2 SMNVEV (reference sequence). V shed 2 bases and J shed 5 bases, with 12 bases lying between them. The CDR3 here is CASSLGTLGYGYTF. Written as DNA, the CDR3 is TGTGCCAGCAGTTTAGGGACTTTAGGGTATGGCTACACCTTC.

This chain connects TRBV4-1 to TRBJ1-2; D might be TRBD1 (6 bases). The germline V gene has CDR1 MGHRA and CDR2 YSYEKL. The CDR3 loop spans 18 amino acids. The V gene lost 2 bases and the J gene lost 2 bases, with 21 bases spanning the gap. CDR3 nucleotide sequence: TGCGCCAGCAGCCAACGTCCCGGACCAGGGGAGGGAAACTATGGCTACACCTTC. Translated: CASSQRPGPGEGNYGYTF.

The rearrangement joins TRBV15 to TRBJ2-7; tentative D call: TRBD2 (6 bases). The CDR3 spans 16 residues. Germline lookup yields CDR1 LNHNV and CDR2 YYDKDF (reference sequence). Trimming stripped 5 bases from V and 4 bases from J, with 21 bases between. The CDR3 DNA reads as TGTGCCACCAGCCCAGATGATAGAGCGGGCACATACGAGCAGTACTTC. This translates into CATSPDDRAGTYEQYF.

The CDR3 nucleotides are TGTGCCAGCACCCCCGGCGGGTGGCAGATCTACGAGCAGTACTTC. This encodes CASTPGGWQIYEQYF. This chain connects TRBV6-6 to TRBJ2-7, with D perhaps matching TRBD2 (5 bases). The germline V gene has CDR1 MNHNY and CDR2 SVGAGI (reference sequence). Trimming stripped 7 bases from V and 3 bases from J, with 19 bases between. The CDR3 loop spans 15 amino acids.

This chain links TRBV7-9 with TRBJ2-7; D is perhaps TRBD1 (6 bases). V was trimmed by 5 bases and J by 0 bases, leaving 20 bases between them. Germline V CDR1 and CDR2: SEHNR, FQNEAQ (reference sequence). This CDR3 contains 17 residues. The CDR3 reads CASSRQGGWGFSYEQYF. Here the CDR3 DNA reads TGTGCCAGCAGCCGACAAGGGGGATGGGGTTTCTCCTACGAGCAGTACTTC.

This clone was recorded a few times. CDR3 loop: CASSWDREGVYGYTF. The CDR3 bases are TGTGCCAGCAGCTGGGACAGGGAGGGGGTCTATGGCTACACCTTC. The genes are TRBV4-2 and TRBJ1-2; 9 bases align to TRBD1. The CDR3 sequence is 15 residues long. The V segment lost 5 bases and the J segment 4 bases; nucleotides outside the gene matches: 8. CDR1 LGHNA and CDR2 YNFKEQ come from the germline V gene.

This clone has only one observation. The rearrangement joins TRBV5-1 to TRBJ2-3; 14 bases line up with TRBD2. The J segment lost 2 bases and the V segment lost 4 bases, leaving 12 bases of the junction unmatched. The V gene's germline CDR1 is SGHRS and CDR2 YFSETQ. The CDR3 is 19 amino acids. The CDR3 DNA is TGCGCCAGCAGCCTCTCCGGGACTAGCGGGAGAGGTAACACAGATACGCAGTATTTT. Amino acid sequence: CASSLSGTSGRGNTDTQYF. The full variable domain, with the rest looked up from reference TRBV5-1 and TRBJ2-3, is KAGVTQTPRYLIKTRGQQVTLSCSPISGHRSVSWYQQTPGQGLQFLFEYFSETQRNKGNFPGRFSGRQFSNSRSEMNVSTLELGDSALYLCASSLSGTSGRGNTDTQYFGPGTRLTVL.

The rearrangement uses TRBV6-5 and TRBJ1-1; 10 nucleotides match TRBD1. This CDR3 is built from 14 residues. The junction had 11 bases not matched to a gene; V was cut back by 6 bases and J by 10 bases. CDR1 is MNHEY, CDR2 SVGAGI, per germline. The CDR3 is CASRATGGGYGAFF. The DNA of the CDR3 is TGTGCCAGCAGGGCGACAGGGGGCGGCTACGGAGCTTTCTTT.

The rearrangement links TRBV19 to TRBJ1-4; 7 bases match TRBD1. CDR3 length: 14 residues. The J segment lost 7 bases and the V segment lost 7 bases, leaving 9 bases of the junction unmatched. The germline CDR1 and CDR2 sequences are LNHDA and SQIVND (reference sequence). Written as DNA, the CDR3 is TGTGCCAGTACACAAGAGACAGGGACTGAAAAACTGTTTTTT. It yields the protein CASTQETGTEKLFF.

The chain carries TRBV5-1 and TRBJ2-7, with D uncertain. Germline V gene data show CDR1 as SGHRS and CDR2 as YFSETQ. The CDR3 has 12 amino acids. The V and J ends lost 0 bases and 3 bases respectively, with 4 bases between them. The CDR3 region has the DNA TGCGCCAGCAGCTTGGGGGACTACGAGCAGTACTTC. Amino acid sequence: CASSLGDYEQYF.

This sequence joins TRBV9 and TRBJ1-6; 7 nucleotides match TRBD1. The CDR3 extends over 16 amino acids. V trimming: 1 base; J trimming: 8 bases; junction bases outside the gene matches: 9. CDR1 is SGDLS, CDR2 YYNGEE, per germline. CDR3 DNA: TGTGCCAGCAGCGTATCCAACAGGGGTACAGATTCACCCCTCCACTTT. Its translation is CASSVSNRGTDSPLHF.

The chain couples TRBV28 to TRBJ2-3, with 8 bases that match TRBD1. Germline CDR1 MDHEN, CDR2 SYDVKM. Trimming removed 3 bases from V and 2 bases from J; junction bases left unmatched: 1. CDR3 length: 14 residues. In DNA, the CDR3 is TGTGCCAGCAGTTTGCAGGGGGCCACAGATACGCAGTATTTT. It is translated as CASSLQGATDTQYF.

The rearrangement links TRBV9 to TRBJ2-7; D possibly corresponds to TRBD1 (6 bases). The CDR3 is 14 amino acids. V was pared by 4 bases and J by 0 bases, with 11 bases between. The germline V gene has CDR1 SGDLS and CDR2 YYNGEE. CDR3 sequence: CASSLQGDSYEQYF. The CDR3 bases are TGTGCCAGCAGCTTACAGGGAGACTCCTACGAGCAGTACTTC.

In this sample, this clone turned up once. V is TRBV7-9 and J is TRBJ1-2; 7 bases map to TRBD1. Germline V gene sequence: CDR1 SEHNR, CDR2 FQNEAQ (reference sequence). The CDR3 is 14 amino acids. The V gene end was trimmed by 10 bases and the J gene end by 6 bases; junction bases not matched to a gene: 14. The CDR3: CATGTDGSRDGYTF. In DNA form, the CDR3 reads TGTGCCACCGGGACAGACGGTTCTCGGGATGGCTACACCTTC.

The rearrangement links TRBV9 to TRBJ2-1; TRBD1 aligns across 9 bases. The CDR3 covers 16 residues. The junction had 4 bases not matched to a gene; V was cut back by 3 bases and J by 0 bases. The V gene's germline CDR1 is SGDLS and CDR2 YYNGEE. CDR3 loop: CASSAGTGNSYNEQFF. The CDR3 DNA sequence: TGTGCCAGCAGCGCTGGGACAGGGAACTCCTACAATGAGCAGTTCTTC.

In its sample, this clone was seen a few times. The chain links TRBV2 to TRBJ1-1; 7 bases are shared with TRBD1. This CDR3 comprises 14 residues. The V segment lost 6 bases and the J segment 6 bases; nucleotides outside the gene matches: 10. Germline V gene lookup returns CDR1 SNHLY and CDR2 FYNNEI. The CDR3 reads CASRRGQGMPEAFF. As DNA, the CDR3 is TGTGCCAGCAGGAGGGGGCAGGGGATGCCTGAAGCTTTCTTT.

V and J are TRBV19 and TRBJ2-3; 7 positions agree with TRBD2. The J segment lost 0 bases and the V segment lost 5 bases, leaving 5 bases of the junction unmatched. Germline-derived CDR1 and CDR2 are LNHDA and SQIVND (reference sequence). This CDR3 contains 15 residues. Here the CDR3 reads CASSGGGDSTDTQYF. DNA of the CDR3: TGTGCCAGTAGTGGGGGGGGTGATAGCACAGATACGCAGTATTTT.

This clone has more than one count but fewer than ten. This rearrangement joins TRBV6-4 to TRBJ1-1; no clear D. Germline CDR1 reads MRHNA; CDR2 reads SNTAGT. CDR3 length equals 13 residues. Trimming pared 3 bases from V and 5 bases from J, leaving 10 bases between. The CDR3 is CASSEMDGTEAFF. The CDR3 coding sequence is TGTGCCAGCAGTGAGATGGATGGAACTGAAGCTTTCTTT.

The CDR3 DNA is TGTGCCAGCAGTTTTTCGGGGGAAGCTAATGAAAAACTGTTTTTT. Its translation is CASSFSGEANEKLFF. The chain employs TRBV27 and TRBJ1-4, with D tentatively TRBD1 (5 bases). Per germline, CDR1 MNHEY and CDR2 SMNVEV (reference sequence). Between the trimmed V and J ends, which lost 3 bases and 3 bases, there was a span of 11 bases. The CDR3 totals 15 residues. The full variable domain, in which reference TRBV27 and TRBJ1-4 provide the parts outside the CDR3, is EAQVTQNPRYLITVTGKKLTVTCSQNMNHEYMSWYRQDPGLGLRQIYYSMNVEVTDKGDVPEGYKVSRKEKRNFPLILESPSPNQTSLYFCASSFSGEANEKLFFGSGTQLSVL.

This clone was seen once. V is TRBV4-3 and J is TRBJ1-2; 9 positions agree with TRBD1. Germline values: CDR1 LGHNA, CDR2 YSLEER. V gave up 1 base and J gave up 6 bases; unmatched junction bases: 6. The CDR3 loop spans 15 amino acids. CDR3 sequence: CASSQVGQGWNGYTF. Written as DNA, the CDR3 is TGCGCCAGCAGCCAAGTCGGACAGGGGTGGAATGGCTACACCTTC.